This T cell receptor (beta chain) is from a study of blood T cell repertoires in COVID-19. Study-wide background: Material from acute and convalescent COVID-19 was sourced from the United States, Italy and Spain.

This clone was picked up a small number of times. V was pared by 6 bases and J by 4 bases, with 6 bases between. This CDR3 comprises 12 residues. Authors' methods: For nucleated cells, counts were estimated from reference gene primer amplification. The assay was immunoSEQ multiplex PCR, and TCRdb's table has in-frame clones only and misses some. The V and J calls and clone size are taken from that table; D and trimming were inferred from the DNA. The sample has 190,000 or so clones; around 88% are singletons. Sequenced input: peripheral blood. The genes are TRBV12-3 or TRBV12-4 and TRBJ2-2, with D unresolved. The receptor was derived from a woman aged 30 to 39 with acute or convalescent COVID-19. The CDR3 spells CASRLSTGELFF. DNA for the CDR3: TGTGCCAGCAGACTTTCCACCGGGGAGCTGTTTTTT.